This T cell receptor (beta chain) was sequenced during a study of T-cell reconstitution after alpha-beta-depleted transplantation in children. The count of this clonotype is one. Antigen: not known. Overall study results and limits: Surviving recipient cells, namely T cells and thymic progenitors, were the source of high day-60 TCRbeta diversity in some patients. Several hundred rapidly expanded clones from non-depleted graft cells reportedly supplied alpha-beta T cells about two months post-transplant. At the one-year point after transplant, T-cell counts and TCRbeta diversity were found to come mostly from T cells that had been newly produced.

The CDR3 covers 13 residues. V lost 0 bases and J 8 bases, leaving 8 bases between the germline ends. Germline V CDR1 and CDR2: LGHNA, YSLEER. As it was prepared, the TCRbeta library received unique molecular identifiers. Using its own MiXCR run on the PCR reads, TCRdb lists one record per CDR3 protein. The data show more than 100,000 distinct CDR3 sequences, around 23% seen once. Sequenced material: PBMCs, mostly from graft donor cells, taken 180 days after TCRalphabeta/CD19-depleted stem cell transplant. This sequence was found in a male patient aged 2-15 years who had a stem cell transplant for chronic granulomatous disease, so the T cells may come from the graft donor. The V gene is TRBV4-3, the J gene TRBJ2-1; no clear D. The chain's CDR3 is CASSQDEGYEQFF. For the CDR3, the DNA is TGCGCCAGCAGCCAAGATGAAGGTTATGAGCAGTTCTTC.